This T cell receptor beta chain was recovered during a study of control samples from healthy donors and cancer patients. This table comes from immunoSEQ multiplex PCR, and its TCRdb copy is limited to in-frame clones, with some not included. The repertoire holds roughly 93,000 clones, with around 90% as singletons. Germline loops: CDR1 KGHSH, CDR2 LQKENI. V trimming: 3 bases; J trimming: 3 bases; junction bases outside the gene matches: 1. The CDR3 is made up of 13 amino acids. The chain uses TRBV18 and TRBJ2-5; 7 bases line up with TRBD1. The TCR sequence derives from a woman in her fifties or sixties with colorectal cancer. The specimen was PBMCs. CDR3 loop: CASSPGTEETQYF. CDR3 sequence (DNA): TGTGCCAGCTCACCCGGGACAGAAGAGACCCAGTACTTC.